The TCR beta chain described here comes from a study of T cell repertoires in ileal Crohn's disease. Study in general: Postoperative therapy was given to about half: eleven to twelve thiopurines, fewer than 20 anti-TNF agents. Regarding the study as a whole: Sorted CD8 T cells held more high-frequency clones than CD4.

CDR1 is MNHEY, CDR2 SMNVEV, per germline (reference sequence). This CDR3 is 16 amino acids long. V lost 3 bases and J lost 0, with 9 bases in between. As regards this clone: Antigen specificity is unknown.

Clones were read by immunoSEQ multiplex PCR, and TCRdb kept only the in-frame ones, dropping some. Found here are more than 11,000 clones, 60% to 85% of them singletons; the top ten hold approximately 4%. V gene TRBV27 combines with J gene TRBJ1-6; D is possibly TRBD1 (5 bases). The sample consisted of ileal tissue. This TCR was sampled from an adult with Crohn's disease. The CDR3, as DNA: TGTGCCAGCAGTTTTCAAGGGGTCTCCTATAATTCACCCCTCCACTTT. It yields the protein CASSFQGVSYNSPLHF.